This entry concerns a single T cell receptor beta chain. The method was immunoSEQ multiplex PCR; TCRdb's version includes in-frame clones alone and lacks a portion of them. The repertoire holds under 75,000 clones, with roughly 80% as singletons. The data were taken from a study of blood T cell repertoires in COVID-19. The germline V and J ends were trimmed by 0 bases and 5 bases, with 10 bases remaining between them. The CDR3 loop spans 14 amino acids. Looked up from germline, CDR1 is SGHAT and CDR2 is FQNNGV. The origin of this receptor is a man in his 60s with acute or convalescent COVID-19. The J gene is TRBJ1-1, the V gene TRBV11-2; D is unresolved. Sequenced material: peripheral blood. The chain's CDR3 is CASSLERTGTEAFF. The DNA of the CDR3 is TGTGCCAGCAGCTTAGAGAGGACGGGGACTGAAGCTTTCTTT.